The sequence of this T cell receptor beta chain was determined in a study of blood T cell repertoires in COVID-19 (TCRdb year 2020). The study in broad terms: Samples from collaborators originated in the United States, Italy and Spain and spanned both the acute and convalescent phases of COVID-19. The material from the prospective study consisted of cDNA or gDNA derived from T cells, B-cell-depleted T cells, or PBMCs. The dataset comprised deeply sampled blood TCRbeta repertoires from subjects exposed to, actively infected with, or recovered from COVID-19. The repertoires were released in a freely available public database intended as a resource for research on the immune response to SARS-CoV-2. Samples were obtained from the ongoing ImmuneRACE study (first 160 participants) and from 950 to 1,500 subjects provided by 6 global collaborators. Nearly every sample came with metadata listing a de-identified subject ID, COVID-19 status, age in years and sex. HLA class I and class II types, where available, came from metadata supplied by the sample provider rather than from assay-based typing.

Participants in the prospective study were aged roughly 18 to 100 years, lived in approximately 26 United States geographic areas, and enrolled through a virtual design. In the prospective study, participants were assigned to cohorts based on the clinical history participants reported in a screening survey and a study questionnaire. In the prospective study, mobile phlebotomists collected whole blood, serum and a nasopharyngeal or oropharyngeal swab from each participant. Participants in the prospective study had the option to provide additional blood draws and questionnaires over an approximately 2-month period. Prospective study blood samples were shipped either frozen or at room temperature before DNA extraction. V has 4 bases trimmed and J has 3 bases trimmed; junction bases matching no gene number 12. Looking up the germline V gene yields CDR1 SGHRS and CDR2 YFSETQ. The CDR3 numbers 18 residues from cysteine through phenylalanine. Left in the record is the CDR3 DNA by itself, 54 bases read in frame from the first base.

The immunoSEQ Assay, a bias-controlled multiplex PCR, was used to amplify TCRbeta CDR3 regions from genomic DNA. Concerning the study's data processing: Nucleated cell counts per sample were estimated from amplification of reference gene primers within the assay. Sequence reads were collapsed and filtered to measure the absolute abundance of every unique TCRbeta CDR3 rearrangement. For each sample, productive Simpson clonality was calculated as the square root of Simpson's diversity index over productive rearrangements. The table was pulled from immuneACCESS by TCRdb, which kept in-frame rearrangements only. Such tables lose some clones; where checked, under half of the loss comes from unresolved V genes, and the rest has no known cause. V and J calls and clone size come straight from that table; D and trimming were deduced from the DNA. This sample comprises 200,000 or so clones, 75% to 90% of them detected only once. Clones ranked in the top ten supply around 3.2% of the sample.

General conclusions and limits of the study: How much clinical and demographic metadata was included differed by source and by participant, and the metadata was provided uncurated.

About this clone itself: The antigen this receptor binds is unknown. Per-base qualities were not stored, and no clone one base away is much larger.

What was sequenced was PBMCs or T cells enriched from blood (not recorded which). The V gene is TRBV5-1 and the J gene is TRBJ2-2; TRBD2 aligns with 10 central bases. The TCR comes from a woman under 30 in a cohort exposed to, infected with or recovered from COVID-19 (not recorded which). The sequenced DNA: TGCGCCAGCAGCCCTAAGCGGGGGGGCCTTTTGGACACCGGGGAGCTGTTTTTT. Translated, it reads CASSPKRGGLLDTGELFF. When the CDR3 is completed using the reference TRBV5-1 and TRBJ2-2 genes on either side, the full variable domain is KAGVTQTPRYLIKTRGQQVTLSCSPISGHRSVSWYQQTPGQGLQFLFEYFSETQRNKGNFPGRFSGRQFSNSRSEMNVSTLELGDSALYLCASSPKRGGLLDTGELFFGEGSRLTVL.